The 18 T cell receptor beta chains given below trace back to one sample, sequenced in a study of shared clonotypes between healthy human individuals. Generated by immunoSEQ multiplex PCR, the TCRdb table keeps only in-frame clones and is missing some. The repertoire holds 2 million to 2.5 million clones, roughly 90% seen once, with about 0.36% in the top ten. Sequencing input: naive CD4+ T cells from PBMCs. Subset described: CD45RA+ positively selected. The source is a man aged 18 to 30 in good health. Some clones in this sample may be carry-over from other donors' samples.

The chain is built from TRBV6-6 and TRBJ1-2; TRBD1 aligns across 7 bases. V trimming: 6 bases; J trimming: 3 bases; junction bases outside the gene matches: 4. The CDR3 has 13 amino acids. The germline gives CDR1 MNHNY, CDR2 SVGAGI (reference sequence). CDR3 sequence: CASSLDRDYGYTF. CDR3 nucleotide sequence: TGTGCCAGCAGCCTCGACAGGGACTATGGCTACACCTTC.

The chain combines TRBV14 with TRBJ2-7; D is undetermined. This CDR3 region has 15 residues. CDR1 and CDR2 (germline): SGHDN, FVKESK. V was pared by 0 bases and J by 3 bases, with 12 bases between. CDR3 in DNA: TGTGCCAGCAGCCAAGATCGGCCTACTGGCTACGAGCAGTACTTC. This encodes CASSQDRPTGYEQYF.

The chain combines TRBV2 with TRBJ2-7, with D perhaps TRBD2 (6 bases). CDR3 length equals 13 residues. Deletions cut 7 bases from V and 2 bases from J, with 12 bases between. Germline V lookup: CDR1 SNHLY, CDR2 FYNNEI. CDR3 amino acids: CASTRRGPYEQYF. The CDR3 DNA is TGTGCCAGCACTCGGAGGGGACCCTACGAGCAGTACTTC. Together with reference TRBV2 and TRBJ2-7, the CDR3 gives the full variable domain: EPEVTQTPSHQVTQMGQEVILRCVPISNHLYFYWYRQILGQKVEFLVSFYNNEISEKSEIFDDQFSVERPDGSNFTLKIRSTKLEDSAMYFCASTRRGPYEQYFGPGTRLTVT.

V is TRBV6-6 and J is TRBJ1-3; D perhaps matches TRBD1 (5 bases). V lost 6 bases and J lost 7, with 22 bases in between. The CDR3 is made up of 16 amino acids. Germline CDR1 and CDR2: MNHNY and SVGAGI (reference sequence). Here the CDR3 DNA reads TGTGCCAGCAGCGATACAAACAGGAGTTTGAAGAACACCATATATTTT. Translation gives CASSDTNRSLKNTIYF.

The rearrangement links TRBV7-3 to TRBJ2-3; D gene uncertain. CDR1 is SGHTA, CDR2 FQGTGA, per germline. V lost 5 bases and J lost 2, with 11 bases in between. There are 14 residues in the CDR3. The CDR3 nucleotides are TGTGCCAGCAGCCCAGCGTGGTCCACAGATACGCAGTATTTT. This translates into CASSPAWSTDTQYF.

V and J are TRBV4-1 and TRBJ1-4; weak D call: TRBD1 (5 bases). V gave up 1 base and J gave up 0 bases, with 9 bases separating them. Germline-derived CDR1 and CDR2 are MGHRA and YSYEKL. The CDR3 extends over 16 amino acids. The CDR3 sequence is CASSQVGGSTNEKLFF. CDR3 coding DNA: TGCGCCAGCAGCCAAGTGGGGGGGTCAACTAATGAAAAACTGTTTTTT.

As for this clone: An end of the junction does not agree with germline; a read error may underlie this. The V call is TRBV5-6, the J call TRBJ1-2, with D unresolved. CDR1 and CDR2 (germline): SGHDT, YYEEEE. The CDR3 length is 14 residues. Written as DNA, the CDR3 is TGTGCCAGCACCTTGGGAGGGAGAACATATGGCTACACCTTC. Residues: CASTLGGRTYGYTF.

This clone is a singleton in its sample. CDR3 sequence reads: CASSPGLRGDEQYF. The CDR3 nucleotides are TGTGCCAGCAGCCCGGGTCTTAGGGGCGACGAGCAGTACTTC. This rearrangement joins TRBV11-2 to TRBJ2-7, with TRBD1 as a possible D gene (5 bases). The CDR3 sequence is 14 residues long. The germline CDR1 and CDR2 sequences are SGHAT and FQNNGV. The V end lost 5 bases, the J end lost 5 bases, and 16 bases lay between the germline ends. Together with reference TRBV11-2 and TRBJ2-7, the CDR3 gives the full variable domain: EAGVAQSPRYKIIEKRQSVAFWCNPISGHATLYWYQQILGQGPKLLIQFQNNGVVDDSQLPKDRFSAERLKGVDSTLKIQPAKLEDSAVYLCASSPGLRGDEQYFGPGTRLTVT.

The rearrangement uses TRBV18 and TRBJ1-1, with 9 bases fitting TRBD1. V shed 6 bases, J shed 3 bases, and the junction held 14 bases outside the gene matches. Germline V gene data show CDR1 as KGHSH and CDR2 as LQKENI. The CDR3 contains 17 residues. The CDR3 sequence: CASSRIGQGIRDTEAFF. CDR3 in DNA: TGTGCCAGCTCTCGAATCGGACAGGGGATTCGTGACACTGAAGCTTTCTTT.

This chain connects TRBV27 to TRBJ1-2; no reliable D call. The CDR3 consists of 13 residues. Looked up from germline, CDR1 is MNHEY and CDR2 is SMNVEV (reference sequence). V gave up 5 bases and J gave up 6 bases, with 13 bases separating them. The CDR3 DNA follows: TGTGCCAGCAGTGCTGGCAGGCTGAATGGCTACACCTTC. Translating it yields CASSAGRLNGYTF.

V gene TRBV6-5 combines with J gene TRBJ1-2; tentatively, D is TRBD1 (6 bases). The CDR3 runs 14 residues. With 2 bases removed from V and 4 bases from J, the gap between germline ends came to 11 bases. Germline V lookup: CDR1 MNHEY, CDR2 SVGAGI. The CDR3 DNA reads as TGTGCCAGCAGTTACAAGGACAGCCCCTATGGCTACACCTTC. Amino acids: CASSYKDSPYGYTF.

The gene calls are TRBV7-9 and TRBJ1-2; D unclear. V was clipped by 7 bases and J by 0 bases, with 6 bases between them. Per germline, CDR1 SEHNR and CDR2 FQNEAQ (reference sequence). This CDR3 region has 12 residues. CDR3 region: CASTGSNYGYTF. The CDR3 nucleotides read TGTGCCAGCACGGGGTCTAACTATGGCTACACCTTC.

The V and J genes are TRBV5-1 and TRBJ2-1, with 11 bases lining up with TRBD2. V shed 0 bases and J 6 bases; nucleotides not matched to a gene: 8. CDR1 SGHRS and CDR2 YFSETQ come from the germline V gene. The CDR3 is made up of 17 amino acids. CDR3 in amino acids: CASSLELAGGISNEQFF. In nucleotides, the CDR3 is TGCGCCAGCAGCTTGGAGCTAGCGGGAGGAATTTCCAATGAGCAGTTCTTC.

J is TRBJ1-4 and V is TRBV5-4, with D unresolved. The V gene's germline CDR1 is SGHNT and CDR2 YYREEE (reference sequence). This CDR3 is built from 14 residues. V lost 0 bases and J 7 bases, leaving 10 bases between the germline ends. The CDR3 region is CASSLGPGSEKLFF. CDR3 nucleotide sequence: TGTGCCAGCAGCTTGGGACCCGGGAGTGAAAAACTGTTTTTT.

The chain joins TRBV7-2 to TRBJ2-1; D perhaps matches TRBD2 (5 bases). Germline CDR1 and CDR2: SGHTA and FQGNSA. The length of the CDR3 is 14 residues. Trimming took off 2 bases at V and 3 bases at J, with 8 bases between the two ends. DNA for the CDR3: TGTGCCAGCAGCTTACGACGGGGCTACAATGAGCAGTTCTTC. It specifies CASSLRRGYNEQFF.

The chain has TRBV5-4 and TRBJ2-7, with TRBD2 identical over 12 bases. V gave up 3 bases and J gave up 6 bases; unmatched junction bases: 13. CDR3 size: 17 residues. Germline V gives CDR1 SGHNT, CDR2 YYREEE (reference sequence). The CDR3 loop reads CASSSGLRLAGDFEQYF. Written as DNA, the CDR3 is TGTGCCAGCAGCTCGGGATTGAGACTAGCGGGAGATTTCGAGCAGTACTTC.

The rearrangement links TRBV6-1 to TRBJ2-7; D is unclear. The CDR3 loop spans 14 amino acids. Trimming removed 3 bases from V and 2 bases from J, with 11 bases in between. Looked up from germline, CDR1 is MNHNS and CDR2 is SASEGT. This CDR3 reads CASSDIQGPYEQYF. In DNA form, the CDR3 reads TGTGCCAGCAGTGACATACAAGGCCCCTACGAGCAGTACTTC.

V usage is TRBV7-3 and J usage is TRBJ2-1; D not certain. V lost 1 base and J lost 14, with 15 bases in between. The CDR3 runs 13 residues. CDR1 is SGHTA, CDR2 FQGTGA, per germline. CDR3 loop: CASSLSPRTTEFF. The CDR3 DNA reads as TGTGCCAGCAGCTTAAGTCCCCGGACCACCGAGTTCTTC.